This T cell receptor (beta chain) was profiled in a study of control samples from healthy donors and cancer patients. CDR1 MDHEN and CDR2 SYDVKM come from the germline V gene. This CDR3 contains 14 residues. V dropped 6 bases and J dropped 2; count of bases not matched to a gene: 4. The protocol was immunoSEQ multiplex PCR, while the TCRdb copy is restricted to in-frame clones and leaves out a portion. Altogether more than 120,000 clones are present, 91% being singletons, with the ten largest covering 3.2%. This TCR derives from a man aged 25-45 years in good health. Source material: blood. V and J are TRBV28 and TRBJ1-1, with 9 bases matching TRBD1. CDR3 nucleotides: TGTGCCAGCAGAAGACAGGGGGTTAACACTGAAGCTTTCTTT. Translation gives CASRRQGVNTEAFF.